The 18 T cell receptor beta chains in this list originate from one sample, sequenced in a study of blood T cell repertoires in COVID-19. Sequencing used immunoSEQ multiplex PCR; TCRdb keeps in-frame clones, though not all of them. The sample yields roughly 220,000 clones, roughly 89% seen once. The specimen was peripheral blood. These receptors all stem from a man aged 25 to 40 who had recovered from COVID-19.

This clone was seen a few times. The genes are TRBV9 and TRBJ2-5, with D possibly TRBD2 on 6 matching bases. The CDR3 extends over 15 amino acids. V lost 4 bases to trimming and J lost 2 bases, with 15 bases between them. Germline CDR1 and CDR2: SGDLS and YYNGEE. The CDR3 nucleotides read TGTGCCAGCAGCCCCGGGACTCTAACTCAAGAGACCCAGTACTTC. Amino acids: CASSPGTLTQETQYF.

The V and J genes are TRBV2 and TRBJ2-5, with a possible D match to TRBD1 (6 bases). Germline V gives CDR1 SNHLY, CDR2 FYNNEI. This CDR3 has 14 residues. Between the trimmed V and J ends, which lost 10 bases and 9 bases, there was a span of 24 bases. The CDR3 DNA reads as TGTGCCACCTACCTGGCCAGGGGCAGTGGAGCCCAGTACTTC. Its translation: CATYLARGSGAQYF.

The V call is TRBV7-2, the J call TRBJ2-3, with a tentative D call TRBD1 (6 bases). The CDR3 contains 15 residues. CDR1 SGHTA and CDR2 FQGNSA come from the germline V gene. Between the trimmed V and J ends, which lost 1 base and 1 base, there was a span of 9 bases. CDR3 sequence reads: CASSLGAGGTDTQYF. CDR3 nucleotides: TGTGCCAGCAGCTTAGGTGCAGGGGGCACAGATACGCAGTATTTT.

The chain uses TRBV7-9 and TRBJ2-7; the match to TRBD1 covers 9 bases. Losses at the gene ends were 4 bases for V and 3 bases for J; bases not matched to a gene: 7. The CDR3 sequence is 15 residues long. Germline V gene data show CDR1 as SEHNR and CDR2 as FQNEAQ (reference sequence). The CDR3 DNA reads TGTGCCAGCAGCTCCGGGACAGGGATAAACTACGAGCAGTACTTC. It yields the protein CASSSGTGINYEQYF.

The chain uses TRBV7-9 and TRBJ2-7, with a weak D call TRBD2 (6 bases). Trimming stripped 4 bases from V and 2 bases from J, with 18 bases between. Germline V CDR1 and CDR2: SEHNR, FQNEAQ (reference sequence). The CDR3 has 16 residues. The CDR3 is CASSSAGTPMPYEQYF. The CDR3 coding sequence is TGTGCCAGCAGCTCGGCAGGGACTCCAATGCCCTACGAGCAGTACTTC.

This chain links TRBV7-2 with TRBJ1-2; 12 bases are a match to TRBD1. The CDR3 is made up of 14 amino acids. V gave up 6 bases and J gave up 8 bases; unmatched junction bases: 7. The germline V gene encodes CDR1 SGHTA and CDR2 FQGNSA. CDR3 sequence reads: CASSPGQGAFGYTF. CDR3 nucleotides: TGTGCCAGCAGTCCGGGACAGGGGGCCTTCGGCTACACCTTC.

The chain couples TRBV19 to TRBJ2-3; 15 bases map to TRBD2. V shed 0 bases and J 2 bases; nucleotides not matched to a gene: 6. Germline V lookup: CDR1 LNHDA, CDR2 SQIVND (reference sequence). The CDR3 totals 19 residues. In DNA, the CDR3 is TGTGCCAGTAGTATAGAAACCGGGACTAGCGGGGGGATCACAGATACGCAGTATTTT. Translation: CASSIETGTSGGITDTQYF.

CDR3 protein: CSARQGSNEKLFF. DNA for the CDR3: TGCAGCGCAAGACAGGGTTCTAATGAAAAACTGTTTTTT. The gene calls are TRBV29-1 and TRBJ1-4, with 7 bases fitting TRBD1. There are 13 residues in the CDR3. V was pared by 7 bases and J by 3 bases, with 5 bases of the junction left unmatched. Germline V gene data show CDR1 as SQVTM and CDR2 as ANQGSEA.

V and J are TRBV30 and TRBJ1-2; TRBD1 agrees at 8 bases. The J segment lost 3 bases and the V segment lost 1 base, leaving 4 bases of the junction unmatched. The germline V gene encodes CDR1 GTSNPN and CDR2 SVGIG (reference sequence). The CDR3 runs 14 residues. The CDR3 DNA is TGTGCCTGGAGTGCGACAGGGGAGGACTATGGCTACACCTTC. As protein: CAWSATGEDYGYTF.

This chain uses TRBV9 with TRBJ2-7; TRBD2 might be the D (6 bases). Trimming removed 1 base at V and 3 bases at J, with 14 bases between. Germline-derived CDR1 and CDR2 are SGDLS and YYNGEE. CDR3 length: 15 amino acids. CDR3 residues: CASSVPRGGDYEQYF. The CDR3 nucleotides are TGTGCCAGCAGCGTACCGAGGGGAGGAGACTACGAGCAGTACTTC.

The chain recombines TRBV5-1 with TRBJ1-2; no clear D gene. This CDR3 spans 14 amino acids. V lost 4 bases to trimming and J lost 0 bases, with 10 bases between them. Germline CDR1 and CDR2: SGHRS and YFSETQ. The CDR3 protein is CASSPTPANYGYTF. As DNA, the CDR3 is TGCGCCAGCAGCCCCACCCCGGCTAACTATGGCTACACCTTC.

The V and J genes are TRBV7-2 and TRBJ1-5, with D possibly TRBD1 on 6 matching bases. V dropped 5 bases and J dropped 3 bases, with 8 bases sitting between them. There are 13 residues in the CDR3. CDR1 SGHTA and CDR2 FQGNSA come from the germline V gene. This chain's CDR3 is CASSRQDNQPQHF. Written as DNA, the CDR3 is TGTGCCAGCAGCCGACAGGACAATCAGCCCCAGCATTTT.

The rearrangement joins TRBV7-9 to TRBJ1-4; 8 positions match TRBD1. The V gene end was trimmed by 4 bases and the J gene end by 5 bases; junction bases not matched to a gene: 6. The germline gives CDR1 SEHNR, CDR2 FQNEAQ (reference sequence). The CDR3 sequence is 15 residues long. The CDR3 is CASSSRQGLNEKLFF. CDR3 coding DNA: TGTGCCAGCAGCTCAAGACAGGGGTTGAATGAAAAACTGTTTTTT.

The chain joins TRBV18 to TRBJ1-3, with 8 bases that match TRBD1. J was trimmed by 0 bases and V by 2 bases; bases with no gene match: 3. This CDR3 is 16 amino acids long. Per the germline V gene, CDR1 is KGHSH and CDR2 is LQKENI. CDR3 coding DNA: TGTGCCAGCTCACCAGAGACAGGGGCCTCTGGAAACACCATATATTTT. It yields the protein CASSPETGASGNTIYF.

The chain carries TRBV5-1 and TRBJ2-5; D is unresolved. Trimming took 7 bases from V and 2 from J, leaving 18 bases between them. Germline-derived CDR1 and CDR2 are SGHRS and YFSETQ. This CDR3 comprises 15 residues. The CDR3 coding sequence is TGCGCCAGCGCGGAAAGGAGTAGAATACAAGAGACCCAGTACTTC. Encoded protein: CASAERSRIQETQYF.

V gene TRBV5-6 combines with J gene TRBJ2-1; the D is unclear. This CDR3 contains 12 residues. The V end lost 4 bases, the J end lost 10 bases, and 12 bases lay between the germline ends. CDR1 and CDR2 (germline): SGHDT, YYEEEE. Here the CDR3 DNA reads TGTGCCAGCAGCCGTATTCTCGGGGAGCAGTTCTTC. Translation: CASSRILGEQFF.

The chain uses TRBV3-1 (or the pseudogene TRBV3-2) and TRBJ2-7; 14 bases are a match to TRBD2. Germline CDR1 and CDR2: LGHDT and YNNKEL (reference sequence). CDR3 length equals 18 residues. The junction had 6 bases not matched to a gene; V was cut back by 2 bases and J by 0 bases. CDR3 sequence: CASSQNGLAGGNSYEQYF. The CDR3 DNA sequence: TGTGCCAGCAGCCAAAACGGACTAGCGGGGGGAAACTCCTACGAGCAGTACTTC.

The chain is built from TRBV25-1 and TRBJ1-5; 8 bases map to TRBD1. CDR3 length equals 15 residues. The germline gives CDR1 MGHDK, CDR2 SYGVNS. The junction had 6 bases not matched to a gene; V was cut back by 3 bases and J by 5 bases. DNA of the CDR3: TGTGCCAGCAGTGAGGGGACAGGCTGGTATCAGCCCCAGCATTTT. Translation: CASSEGTGWYQPQHF.